The 15 T cell receptor beta chains below come from one sample, sequenced in a study of patients and donors after allogeneic stem cell transplantation. TCRdb re-analysed the RT-PCR reads in MiXCR, keeping a single row per CDR3 protein. There are about 110,000 distinct CDR3 sequences in the sample; around 33% occur only once, and roughly 30% lies in the top ten. The sample was blood, either unsorted or a sorted T cell fraction (not recorded which). These TCRs come from a human donor who was either an allogeneic HSCT recipient or a stem cell or donor lymphocyte infusion donor (not recorded which). It is not recorded whose cells these are; they may come from a transplant donor.

The V gene is TRBV15, the J gene TRBJ2-2, with D possibly being TRBD1 or TRBD2 (5 bases each). The ends were cut back, 5 bases at V and 9 bases at J, with 22 bases in the middle. Germline CDR1 and CDR2: LNHNV and YYDKDF (reference sequence). The CDR3 loop spans 16 amino acids. CDR3 amino acids: CATSGKEGRGVRELFF. In DNA form, the CDR3 reads TGTGCCACCAGCGGGAAAGAGGGTAGGGGAGTTCGGGAGCTGTTTTTT.

This chain connects TRBV20-1 to TRBJ2-1; perhaps TRBD2 as D (5 bases). Germline V gene data show CDR1 as DFQATT and CDR2 as SNEGSKA (reference sequence). CDR3 length equals 14 residues. The ends were cut back, 0 bases at V and 5 bases at J, with 11 bases in the middle. The DNA of the CDR3 is TGCAGTGCTAGAGAACGGCGGGCTAACAATGAGCAGTTCTTC. It specifies CSARERRANNEQFF.

By its share, this clonotype is medium-sized. The rearrangement links TRBV29-1 to TRBJ2-7, with TRBD1 matching over 9 bases. Trimming removed 7 bases from V and 3 bases from J; junction bases left unmatched: 4. The CDR3 extends over 12 amino acids. CDR1 and CDR2 (germline): SQVTM, ANQGSEA. CDR3 DNA sequence: TGCAGCGCCGGGACAGGGATCTACGAGCAGTACTTC. It encodes CSAGTGIYEQYF.

This clonotype showed up just a few times. The rearrangement uses TRBV24-1 and TRBJ2-3, with 9 bases aligning to TRBD2. The ends lost 5 bases at V and 8 bases at J; junction bases unmatched: 10. CDR1 KGHDR and CDR2 SFDVKD come from the germline V gene. The CDR3 runs 15 residues. In DNA form, the CDR3 reads TGTGCCACCAGTGGCTTAGCGGGAGATGGAGGTACGCAGTATTTT. Protein: CATSGLAGDGGTQYF.

This clonotype was recorded a few times. V is TRBV28 and J is TRBJ2-3, with TRBD2 matching over 10 bases. CDR1 MDHEN and CDR2 SYDVKM come from the germline V gene. The CDR3 consists of 18 residues. After removal of 3 bases from V and 6 bases from J, the junction contained 15 bases not matched to a gene. The CDR3 DNA reads TGTGCCAGCAGTTTCTCTAGCGGGAGAGGGGGAGCAAGGGATACGCAGTATTTT. Protein sequence: CASSFSSGRGGARDTQYF. The entire variable domain, with the rest obtained from reference TRBV28 and TRBJ2-3, is as follows: DVKVTQSSRYLVKRTGEKVFLECVQDMDHENMFWYRQDPGLGLRLIYFSYDVKMKEKGDIPEGYSVSREKKERFSLILESASTNQTSMYLCASSFSSGRGGARDTQYFGPGTRLTVL.

This clonotype was counted only a few times. The CDR3, as DNA: TGTGCCACGGGTAGAGACACCGGGGAGCTGTTTTTT. Protein product: CATGRDTGELFF. This sequence joins TRBV24-1 and TRBJ2-2; D not certain. Germline CDR1 reads KGHDR; CDR2 reads SFDVKD. This CDR3 spans 12 amino acids. V lost 10 bases to trimming and J lost 3 bases, with 8 bases between them.

This sequence joins TRBV18 and TRBJ1-2; 8 bases agree with TRBD1. CDR1 and CDR2 from the germline V gene are KGHSH and LQKENI. There are 15 residues in the CDR3. Trimming took 3 bases from V and 1 from J; bases not matched to a gene: 4. The CDR3 DNA reads TGTGCCAGCTCACCTTCGACAGGGGTTAACTATGGCTACACCTTC. This sequence encodes CASSPSTGVNYGYTF.

The rearrangement uses TRBV12-3 or TRBV12-4 and TRBJ2-5, with 11 bases lining up with TRBD2. CDR3 length: 15 residues. V lost 3 bases, J lost 4 bases, and 4 bases stayed unmatched. CDR3 protein: CASSFLLAGAETQYF. CDR3 bases: TGTGCCAGCAGTTTCCTACTAGCGGGAGCAGAGACCCAGTACTTC.

This chain uses TRBV20-1 with TRBJ2-3; 8 nucleotides agree with TRBD2. The CDR3 runs to 14 residues. V shed 5 bases and J 3 bases; nucleotides not matched to a gene: 7. Germline loops: CDR1 DFQATT, CDR2 SNEGSKA (reference sequence). CDR3 sequence (DNA): TGCAGTGCTCAGGGACTAGTGACGACAGATACGCAGTATTTT. Its translation: CSAQGLVTTDTQYF.

The chain carries TRBV12-3 or TRBV12-4 and TRBJ2-7, with unresolved D. V was shortened by 4 bases and J by 1 base, with 11 bases between the two germline ends. The CDR3 extends over 14 amino acids. The CDR3 bases are TGTGCCAGCAGTTCCCCCTGGGGATCCTACGAGCAGTACTTC. Encoded protein: CASSSPWGSYEQYF.

This clonotype was observed many times. The V gene is TRBV20-1, the J gene TRBJ1-2; D unclear. This CDR3 is 12 amino acids long. CDR1 is DFQATT and CDR2 is SNEGSKA in the germline V gene (reference sequence). Trimming cost V 5 bases and J 2 bases, with 9 bases left between them. CDR3 DNA: TGCAGTGCTGAGCCGAGGAACTATGGCTACACCTTC. Its translation: CSAEPRNYGYTF.

The rearrangement joins TRBV20-1 to TRBJ2-1; TRBD1 matches 8 bases. CDR3 length: 13 residues. The V segment lost 6 bases and the J segment 0 bases; nucleotides outside the gene matches: 1. Germline V lookup: CDR1 DFQATT, CDR2 SNEGSKA (reference sequence). CDR3 sequence: CSATGVSYNEQFF. The DNA for the CDR3 is TGCAGTGCGACAGGGGTCTCCTACAATGAGCAGTTCTTC.

V is TRBV19 and J is TRBJ2-1; 10 bases fit TRBD2. This CDR3 region has 17 residues. The V gene's germline CDR1 is LNHDA and CDR2 SQIVND (reference sequence). V dropped 6 bases and J dropped 4; count of bases not matched to a gene: 12. The CDR3 DNA reads TGTGCCAGTAGCGAACGACTAGCGGGTCTTTTTTACAATGAGCAGTTCTTC. Encoded protein: CASSERLAGLFYNEQFF.

V is TRBV28 and J is TRBJ2-5; D gene unclear. The length of the CDR3 is 14 residues. Per the germline V gene, CDR1 is MDHEN and CDR2 is SYDVKM. The V gene lost 1 base and the J gene lost 3 bases, with 9 bases spanning the gap. CDR3 sequence (DNA): TGTGCCAGCAGTTTATTTGGCAGGAAAGAGACCCAGTACTTC. Protein sequence: CASSLFGRKETQYF. The whole variable domain, filled in from reference TRBV28 and TRBJ2-5, reads DVKVTQSSRYLVKRTGEKVFLECVQDMDHENMFWYRQDPGLGLRLIYFSYDVKMKEKGDIPEGYSVSREKKERFSLILESASTNQTSMYLCASSLFGRKETQYFGPGTRLLVL.

This chain connects TRBV10-3 to TRBJ2-3; TRBD2 is a possible D gene (6 bases). The germline CDR1 and CDR2 sequences are ENHRY and SYGVKD. This CDR3 is built from 15 residues. V was shortened by 2 bases and J by 1 base, with 10 bases between the two germline ends. Here the CDR3 reads CAISEREIRTDTQYF. CDR3 sequence (DNA): TGTGCCATCAGTGAGCGGGAGATACGCACAGATACGCAGTATTTT.